This entry concerns a single TCR beta chain. The antigen is undetermined. Compared with germline, one end of the junction differs, possibly owing to a read error. Random hexamers primed reverse transcription of about 0.5 to 1 ug RNA. Via MiXCR, TCRdb re-called the immunoSEQ multiplex PCR reads, giving one row per CDR3 protein. The sample yields about 160,000 distinct CDR3 sequences, roughly 95% seen once. The entry originates in a study of CD8 T cells in Susac syndrome. Study in general: Among the Susac syndrome patients sequenced, 5 or 6 had active disease and eight or nine were in remission. When blood was drawn, patients with Susac syndrome were on intravenous immunoglobulin alone, on corticosteroids, or therapy-naive. Study-wide results and caveats: Susac syndrome CD4+ T cell repertoires showed no clonal expansion.

Sequencing of TCR beta covered CD8+ and CD4+ T cells obtained from blood. Sequences were obtained from CD4+ T cells from PBMCs. The origin of this receptor is a human donor with Susac syndrome.

The CDR3: CASSQEHRGLSSF. DNA of the CDR3: TGTGCCAGCAGCCAAGAGCACAGGGGGTTATCCTCATTC. This rearrangement joins TRBV3-1 to TRBJ2-1; 8 bases line up with TRBD1. This CDR3 is 13 amino acids long. The germline CDR1 and CDR2 sequences are LGHDT and YNNKEL (reference sequence).